What follows are 7 T cell receptor beta chains derived from one specimen sequenced in a study of technical replicates of blood from a few donors. Measured with immunoSEQ multiplex PCR; TCRdb has only the in-frame clones, and not every one. The table has about 73,000 clones, 90% seen once. Sequencing was done on a sample of PBMCs. Receptors originate from a human donor in good health. Some clones in this sample may be carry-over from other donors' samples.

The chain uses TRBV2 and TRBJ1-5; tentatively, D is TRBD1 (5 bases). This CDR3 spans 14 amino acids. Germline CDR1 SNHLY, CDR2 FYNNEI. V dropped 8 bases and J dropped 2 bases, with 13 bases sitting between them. The CDR3 DNA is TGTGCCAGCGGGGCCGATCGGGGCAATCAGCCCCAGCATTTT. It codes for CASGADRGNQPQHF. The whole variable domain, remainder taken from reference TRBV2 and TRBJ1-5, is EPEVTQTPSHQVTQMGQEVILRCVPISNHLYFYWYRQILGQKVEFLVSFYNNEISEKSEIFDDQFSVERPDGSNFTLKIRSTKLEDSAMYFCASGADRGNQPQHFGDGTRLSIL.

The chain employs TRBV5-8 and TRBJ2-2, with 9 bases identical to TRBD1. Unmatched junction bases numbered 5, after V lost 5 bases and J lost 0 bases. The CDR3 loop spans 16 amino acids. Germline assignment: CDR1 SGHTS and CDR2 YDEGEE. The chain's CDR3 is CASRSGQGSNTGELFF. DNA for the CDR3: TGTGCCAGCAGGTCGGGACAGGGTTCGAACACCGGGGAGCTGTTTTTT.

This chain connects TRBV4-2 to TRBJ2-6, with unresolved D. CDR3 length: 16 amino acids. In germline, CDR1 is LGHNA, CDR2 YNFKEQ. Trimming cost V 2 bases and J 2 bases, with 10 bases left between them. The CDR3 region has the DNA TGTGCCAGCAGCCAAAAGACTCTCACTGGGGCCAACGTCCTGACTTTC. This sequence encodes CASSQKTLTGANVLTF.

The chain employs TRBV6-1 and TRBJ2-3, with D perhaps TRBD1 (6 bases). Germline V gene data show CDR1 as MNHNS and CDR2 as SASEGT. The V and J ends lost 7 bases and 0 bases respectively, with 11 bases between them. CDR3 size: 14 residues. In DNA form, the CDR3 reads TGTGCCAGCACGACAGGACCTAGCACAGATACGCAGTATTTT. Translating gives CASTTGPSTDTQYF.

This clone was detected only once. The V call is TRBV19, the J call TRBJ2-3; 14 bases match TRBD2. Germline V CDR1 and CDR2: LNHDA, SQIVND (reference sequence). Losses at the gene ends were 3 bases for V and 7 bases for J; bases not matched to a gene: 6. This CDR3 has 16 residues. The chain's CDR3 is CASSIGTSGRRYTQYF. The CDR3 DNA reads as TGTGCCAGTAGTATTGGGACTAGCGGGAGACGGTATACGCAGTATTTT.

This chain joins TRBV27 and TRBJ2-7; D perhaps matches TRBD1 (5 bases). Germline CDR1 reads MNHEY; CDR2 reads SMNVEV (reference sequence). The V and J ends lost 1 base and 2 bases respectively, with 9 bases between them. The CDR3 runs 14 residues. CDR3 residues: CASSLYRNTYEQYF. The CDR3 DNA reads TGTGCCAGCAGTTTATACAGGAACACCTACGAGCAGTACTTC.

The genes are TRBV10-3 and TRBJ2-7, with TRBD1 as a possible D gene (6 bases). V lost 1 base and J 8 bases, leaving 18 bases between the germline ends. This CDR3 region has 15 residues. Germline CDR1 ENHRY, CDR2 SYGVKD. The CDR3 is CAISELGDTTSKQYF. In nucleotides, the CDR3 is TGTGCCATCAGTGAGTTAGGGGACACCACCTCCAAGCAGTACTTC.